The rows below give T cell receptor beta chains drawn from one sample of a study of OX40 agonist ivuxolimab in advanced cancers. The assay was immunoSEQ multiplex PCR, and TCRdb's table has in-frame clones only and misses some. The profile shows about 110,000 clones, approximately 89% of them singletons. The material sequenced was CD4+ or CD8+ T cells sorted from blood, taken in a trial of the OX40 agonist ivuxolimab. Receptors were obtained from an adult with an advanced solid tumor such as melanoma, head and neck, liver or kidney cancer. CDR3s include the opening cysteine and the closing phenylalanine or tryptophan. The D gene is left open where the match is weak. Some rows have no size entry. The others give once, few or many, or a class for an expanded clone.

16	TRBJ2-1	.	TRBV2	TRBD2	TGTGCCAGCAAGGATTATGGGGGGGACTCCTACAATGAGCAGTTCTTC	CASKDYGGDSYNEQFF
13	TRBJ1-2	.	TRBV28	TRBD1	TGTGCCAGCAGCACCAGGGGGGGCTATGGCTACACCTTC	CASSTRGGYGYTF
22	TRBJ2-7	.	TRBV9	.	TGTGCCAGCAGCGAAACGCCCCGGGGAGAGTCTAGCGAAACAGGACGGTCCTACGAGCAGTACTTC	CASSETPRGESSETGRSYEQYF
13	TRBJ1-5	.	TRBV2	.	TGTGCCAGCACTCGAGGGGGGGATCAGCCCCAGCATTTT	CASTRGGDQPQHF
13	TRBJ2-7	.	TRBV19	.	TGTGCCAGTAGTACCCCTGGGGGCTACGAGCAGTACTTC	CASSTPGGYEQYF
15	TRBJ2-1	.	TRBV14	.	TGTGCCAGCAGCCAAGGTATTACTTCGCGGTATGAGCAGTTCTTC	CASSQGITSRYEQFF
13	TRBJ1-2	.	TRBV19	.	TGTGCCAGTAGTTTAGACAAGAACTATGGCTACACCTTC	CASSLDKNYGYTF
16	TRBJ1-2	.	TRBV27	.	TGTGCCAGCAGTTTCAGTCAGGGACTGGGAGGCTATGGCTACACCTTC	CASSFSQGLGGYGYTF
13	TRBJ1-2	.	TRBV6-1	.	TGTGCCAGCAGTGAAGTCGGGAGGGTTGGCTACACCTTC	CASSEVGRVGYTF
17	TRBJ2-3	.	TRBV19	TRBD2	TGTGCCAGTAGCGGGTCCTCGGGACTACTAAACACAGATACGCAGTATTTT	CASSGSSGLLNTDTQYF
15	TRBJ1-5	.	TRBV5-5	TRBD1	TGTGCCAGCAGCTTGGGAGGGGGCGCGGATCAGCCCCAGCATTTT	CASSLGGGADQPQHF
16	TRBJ2-5	.	TRBV5-5	.	TGTGCCAGCAGCTTGGCCCTGGGGTACGGCCAAGAGACCCAGTACTTC	CASSLALGYGQETQYF
12	TRBJ1-2	.	TRBV11-3	.	TGTGCCAGCAGCTTCCGGGATTATGGCTACACCTTC	CASSFRDYGYTF
16	TRBJ2-3	.	TRBV5-8	.	TGTGCCAGCAGCCGAGCGACACAAATGGGGACAGATACGCAGTATTTT	CASSRATQMGTDTQYF
16	TRBJ2-7	.	TRBV4-2	TRBD1	TGTGCCAGCAGCCATCCGGGACAGGGGTCAACCTACGAGCAGTACTTC	CASSHPGQGSTYEQYF
14	TRBJ1-5	.	TRBV2	.	TGTGCCAGCAGTGAACACTCAAGCAATCAGCCCCAGCATTTT	CASSEHSSNQPQHF
15	TRBJ2-1	once	TRBV19	.	TGTGCCAGTAGTATCGCGGGGGCCCCTTACAATGAGCAGTTCTTC	CASSIAGAPYNEQFF